The source of this T cell receptor beta chain is a study of regulatory T cells in long-lasting Graves disease (dated by TCRdb to about 2021). Some background on the complete study: Newly diagnosed Graves' disease patients had taken antithyroid drugs for less than 3 months. The study was conducted in China and was registered as a clinical trial. Peripheral blood TCR sequencing and RNA sequencing compared persistent Graves' disease patients with newly diagnosed Graves' disease patients. A total of around 35 samples underwent TCR sequencing: about 13 from persistent and about 20 from newly diagnosed Graves' disease patients.

This clonotype appeared many times. Its antigen target is currently unknown. Base qualities are missing; no much larger clone stands one base away. The library was obtained by multiplex PCR. Sequencing was carried out with an Illumina HiSeq 4000. iRepertoire HTBI primers and Arm-PCR amplification of CDR3 regions were used to construct TCR beta libraries. PCR products were gel purified before sequencing. The original pipeline was this. Gene usage analysis of CDR3 amino acid clonotypes relied on the 60 or so TRBV and 15 or so TRBJ segments identified across samples. COPE and FqMerger were used to merge filtered high-quality paired reads into contigs. Contigs were aligned with BLAST to IMGT TRBV, TRBD and TRBJ reference genes, and CDR3 was defined per IMGT. Highly expanded clones were defined as clonotypes with a frequency above 0.1%. Shannon entropy served as the measure of repertoire diversity, while the Gini coefficient captured V-J evenness. A clonotype found in more than one individual was treated as public. The public reads were run again by TCRdb, first through fastp at Q25 and then through MiXCR, and only productive beta chains were kept. For every CDR3 protein sequence, its rows merge into one entry that carries the most common genes and DNA. In this record, the V and J calls reflect TCRdb's handling and not the investigators' own analysis. Here the sample has about 540,000 distinct CDR3 sequences; around an eighth occur a single time. About 10% of the sample is held by the ten biggest clonotypes.

V was cut back by 5 bases and J by 4 bases, leaving a gap of 18 bases between them. The CDR3, cysteine through phenylalanine, is 14 amino acids long. Only CDR3 DNA remains: 42 bases, in frame from the first base. The germline V gene (reference sequence) supplies CDR1 DFQATT and CDR2 SNEGSKA. The paper as a whole reports these results and caveats: Peripheral blood alone was examined, since thyroid tissue, which constituted the primary lesion, could not be accessed. TRBV28, TRBJ1-2 and TRBJ2-5 were preferentially used in persistent disease, while TRBV20-1 and TRBJ2-1 were favored in newly diagnosed disease. Sequencing and analysis were restricted to the TCR beta chain. The authors acknowledged the small sample size as a limitation that may reduce accuracy. Persistent patients shared more public clonotypes among themselves (around 2,700) than newly diagnosed patients did (nearly 1,000). Compared with newly diagnosed patients, persistent Graves' disease patients had lower TCR Shannon entropy and fewer highly expanded clones, which suggests clonal expansion.

Taken with the paper, the label for time point translates to: newly diagnosed GD, antithyroid drugs for less than 3 months. For both TCR sequencing and RNA sequencing, RNA was extracted from PBMCs using TRIzol. The diagnosis of Graves' disease followed American Thyroid Association guidelines. The patients came from an endocrinology department in Xi'an, China. Each patient gave approximately 10 milliliters of peripheral blood, collected in an EDTA anticoagulant tube. Ficoll Paque Plus density gradient separation was used to isolate PBMCs, and no further T cell sorting was performed. RNA quality was checked with an Agilent 2100 Bioanalyzer and agarose gel, and concentration with a NanoDrop 2000. This same sample was also part of a study on T cells in Graves' hyperthyroidism and ophthalmopathy. As noted in the second study: Graves' hyperthyroidism was defined as stable when no progression to ophthalmopathy occurred over 18 months of follow-up. The hyperthyroidism patients were between 18 and 65 years old and newly diagnosed, with a disease duration of less than 2 months. The study excluded patients with uncontrolled infections, other autoimmune diseases, pregnancy or lactation. Diagnoses were established on the basis of clinical symptoms, serum thyroxine and TRAb, thyroid ultrasound, and orbital computed tomography. A first-round RT-PCR of the TCR CDR3 used the HTBI primer set with the Qiagen OneStep RT-PCR kit. Most expanded thyroid clonotypes (frequency above 0.001) were also detected in blood, suggesting blood repertoires may reflect thyroid immune responses. Ophthalmopathy was separated from stable hyperthyroidism by a 13 V-J signature model, with 85% to 90% sensitivity and around 81% specificity obtained in cross-validation and 80%/75% obtained in testing. In validation, the model predicted progression to ophthalmopathy a median of about 6.5 months before onset, with about 71% sensitivity and about 72% specificity. To identify TCR V-J signatures that set the groups apart, the researchers used a discovery cohort of more than 95 patients, made up of around 42 with Graves' ophthalmopathy and about 59 with stable Graves' hyperthyroidism. Prospective prediction of ophthalmopathy was tested in an independent validation cohort of 18 to 20 hyperthyroidism patients and 17 patients who later progressed to ophthalmopathy. The 100 discovery patients were randomly split 7:3 into training and test sets. The study also compared thyroid tissue and blood T-cell repertoires from a handful of Graves' hyperthyroidism patients. Following sampling, methimazole starting at 30 mg daily was given to hyperthyroidism patients, and high-dose intravenous methylprednisolone was given to ophthalmopathy patients. Libraries were constructed in a second round of multiplex PCR, after which size selection and purification were carried out. Sequencing of the libraries was done on an Illumina HiSeq2000 using paired-end 100 bp reads. SOAPnuke was used to process the raw data, throwing out any read that contained adapters or uncalled bases, had a mean Phred below 15, or lacked an exact constant-primer or identifier match. COPE v1.2.5 was used to merge high-quality paired reads, and clonotypes were defined as unique nucleotide sequences. MiTCR v1.1 was used to align clonotypes to the IMGT TRBV, TRBD and TRBJ reference segments. Analysis was restricted to V-J combinations with a frequency above 0.0001, which covered 99.2% of repertoires. A TCS score was defined as the ratio of F50 (clonal expansion) to E x V (chaos), with BLOSUM62-based TCRdist applied between CDR3 peptides within each V-J. Welch's t-statistics and random forest reduced roughly 500 V-J features to 10 to 15, which were used in a naive Bayes classifier (R e1071). Sample size was not statistically predetermined, and investigators were not blinded to group allocation. According to the paper, TCR Vbeta CDR3 sequencing was carried out on around 140 peripheral blood samples, which came from fewer than 50 ophthalmopathy, some 73 hyperthyroidism and approximately 17 progressor patients.

The sequence derives from a man younger than 40 with Graves disease. Donor details come from another sample of the same person, matched by shared clones. The specimen comprised peripheral blood mononuclear cells (PBMCs), sampled at new diagnosis, from a patient treated with antithyroid drugs. In this chain, TRBV20-1 is recombined with TRBJ2-7, with a tentative D gene TRBD1 over 6 matching bases. CDR3 protein: CSAQTPGHEYEQYF. The bases are TGCAGTGCTCAGACACCGGGACATGAATACGAGCAGTACTTC.